These 4 T cell receptor beta chains originate from one sample sequenced in a study of blood T cells in healthy people across ages. Then a second PCR, running about 6 to 12 cycles, was carried out with a sample-barcoded 5' primer and a J-beta primer mix. TCRdb itself ran the 5' RACE reads through MiXCR, one entry per CDR3 protein. This table holds about 930,000 distinct CDR3 sequences, almost 30% found once. A further study also used this sample, focusing on T cells of mothers and their children.

The sequencing input was blood. The receptors were gathered from a woman aged 40 to 50 in good health.

This clonotype was counted once. This clone may be a read error of a much larger clone one base away. The chain has TRBV6-5 and TRBJ1-2; no firm D call. Trimming took 8 bases from V and 5 from J, leaving 12 bases between them. The CDR3 is made up of 12 amino acids. In germline, CDR1 is MNHEY, CDR2 SVGAGI. This CDR3 reads CASHTGRYGYTF. DNA of the CDR3: TGTGCCAGCCATACCGGGAGGTATGGCTACACCTTC.

A note on this clonotype: Possible read error: a much larger clone is one base away. The gene calls are TRBV29-1 and TRBJ2-7, with 9 nucleotides matching TRBD1. CDR3 length: 13 residues. In germline, CDR1 is SQVTM, CDR2 ANQGSEA. V dropped 6 bases and J dropped 7; count of bases not matched to a gene: 10. The CDR3 region has the DNA TGCAGCGTCCAACGGGACAGGGAGGGTGAGCAGTACTTC. Protein product: CSVQRDREGEQYF.

V usage is TRBV7-8 and J usage is TRBJ2-1; tentatively, D is TRBD1 (6 bases). This CDR3 has 14 residues. Germline CDR1 SGHVS, CDR2 FQNEAQ. Trimming took 6 bases from V and 6 from J, leaving 15 bases between them. The chain's CDR3 is CASSSGLGANEQFF. In DNA form, the CDR3 reads TGTGCCAGCAGTTCGGGCCTGGGGGCCAATGAGCAGTTCTTC. The entire variable domain, with the rest obtained from reference TRBV7-8 and TRBJ2-1, is as follows: GAGVSQSPRYKVAKRGQDVALRCDPISGHVSLFWYQQALGQGPEFLTYFQNEAQLDKSGLPSDRFFAERPEGSVSTLKIQRTQQEDSAVYLCASSSGLGANEQFFGPGTRLTVL.

The chain is built from TRBV28 and TRBJ1-2; TRBD1 matches at 9 bases. Germline V CDR1 and CDR2: MDHEN, SYDVKM. This CDR3 comprises 14 residues. V lost 5 bases to trimming and J lost 9 bases; unmatched junction nucleotides: 10. The CDR3 nucleotides read TGTGCCAGCAGTCAGGGACAGGGATCTTATAGCTACACCTTC. Translated: CASSQGQGSYSYTF.